Listed here are 13 T cell receptor beta chains from one sample, sequenced in a study of human T cells and chemical hapten exposure. TCRdb used MiXCR to reprocess the RACE reads, holding one entry per CDR3 protein. The data hold 90,000 to 120,000 distinct CDR3 sequences, with approximately 11% observed a single time. Noted time point: patch test 1, 2 weeks after DPC sensitization. Sample treatment: therapeutic diphenylcyclopropenone sensitization with weekly scalp DPC. Sequencing was performed on whole blood, taken in connection with sensitization to the hapten diphenylcyclopropenone (DPC). The receptor set was obtained from a woman aged 40-49 years with alopecia areata. Some clones in this sample may be carry-over from other donors' samples.

This clonotype was counted at least ten times. The J gene is TRBJ1-5, the V gene TRBV20-1, with a weak D call TRBD1 (6 bases). Germline loops: CDR1 DFQATT, CDR2 SNEGSKA (reference sequence). The CDR3 has 15 amino acids. V lost 1 base and J 7 bases, leaving 17 bases between the germline ends. CDR3 residues: CSARVGGAGQQPQHF. The CDR3 DNA reads as TGCAGTGCTAGAGTCGGGGGGGCAGGTCAACAGCCCCAGCATTTT.

This clonotype was detected ten times or more. The V call is TRBV19, the J call TRBJ2-7; D possibly corresponds to TRBD1 (5 bases). V was shortened by 7 bases and J by 9 bases, with 13 bases between the two germline ends. This CDR3 contains 11 residues. The germline V gene encodes CDR1 LNHDA and CDR2 SQIVND (reference sequence). In nucleotides, the CDR3 is TGTGCCAGTAAGGGGATGACCGGGCAGTACTTC. Translation: CASKGMTGQYF. Full variable domain (missing parts from reference TRBV19 and TRBJ2-7): DGGITQSPKYLFRKEGQNVTLSCEQNLNHDAMYWYRQDPGQGLRLIYYSQIVNDFQKGDIAEGYSVSREKKESFPLTVTSAQKNPTAFYLCASKGMTGQYFGPGTRLTVT.

The chain combines TRBV5-1 with TRBJ1-2; no reliable D call. V lost 3 bases and J lost 1, with 7 bases in between. Per the germline V gene, CDR1 is SGHRS and CDR2 is YFSETQ. The CDR3 sequence is 13 residues long. This CDR3 is CASSSSFNYGYTF. In nucleotides, the CDR3 is TGCGCCAGCAGCTCCAGTTTTAACTATGGCTACACCTTC.

The CDR3 sequence is CASSESGNSYEQYF. The CDR3 region has the DNA TGCGCCAGCAGTGAGTCCGGCAACTCCTACGAGCAGTACTTC. The gene calls are TRBV10-1 and TRBJ2-7; D uncertain. The CDR3 is 14 amino acids. V was cut by 0 bases and J by 0 bases, with 6 bases left in between. Looked up from germline, CDR1 is WNHNN and CDR2 is SYGVQD (reference sequence).

This clonotype has a count of ten or more. The chain recombines TRBV6-2 or TRBV6-3 with TRBJ1-5; D call uncertain. Trimming removed 6 bases at V and 0 bases at J, with 9 bases between. From germline, CDR1 is MNHEY and CDR2 SVGEGT. The CDR3 contains 14 residues. DNA for the CDR3: TGTGCCAGCAGAGGAGATTATAGCAATCAGCCCCAGCATTTT. As protein: CASRGDYSNQPQHF.

This clonotype was seen ten or more times. The chain links TRBV20-1 to TRBJ2-3; the D gene could be TRBD1 or TRBD2 (7 bases each). CDR1 and CDR2 from the germline V gene are DFQATT and SNEGSKA (reference sequence). This CDR3 contains 14 residues. Deletions cut 6 bases from V and 6 bases from J, with 19 bases between. The CDR3 coding sequence is TGCAGTGCCAGGGGGGGAGGACCCCACGATACGCAGTATTTT. Protein: CSARGGGPHDTQYF.

This chain connects TRBV5-4 to TRBJ1-1; 7 bases match TRBD1. J gave up 1 base and V 0 bases, and 6 bases lay outside the gene matches. The CDR3 is 16 amino acids. Germline CDR1 and CDR2: SGHNT and YYREEE (reference sequence). The CDR3 DNA sequence: TGTGCCAGCAGCTTGGGATCCGGGACAGCGAACACTGAAGCTTTCTTT. This codes for CASSLGSGTANTEAFF. The whole variable domain, filled in from reference TRBV5-4 and TRBJ1-1, reads ETGVTQSPTHLIKTRGQQVTLRCSSQSGHNTVSWYQQALGQGPQFIFQYYREEENGRGNFPPRFSGLQFPNYSSELNVNALELDDSALYLCASSLGSGTANTEAFFGQGTRLTVV.

This clonotype was counted a few times. This chain links TRBV20-1 with TRBJ1-5, with D perhaps matching TRBD1 (6 bases). The V end lost 4 bases, the J end lost 2 bases, and 12 bases lay between the germline ends. The CDR3 totals 14 residues. Germline V CDR1 and CDR2: DFQATT, SNEGSKA (reference sequence). CDR3 sequence reads: CSATQGSGNQPQHF. CDR3 sequence (DNA): TGCAGTGCTACCCAGGGGTCGGGCAATCAGCCCCAGCATTTT.

The V and J genes are TRBV12-3 or TRBV12-4 and TRBJ1-2; 7 bases fit TRBD1. Germline trimming cut 6 bases from V and 5 bases from J; bases unmatched to any gene: 6. The CDR3 extends over 13 amino acids. CDR3: CASSHGTAYGYTF. For the CDR3, the DNA is TGTGCCAGCAGCCACGGGACAGCGTATGGCTACACCTTC.

The table lists this clonotype with many counts. CDR3 loop: CASSLIESTEAFF. In DNA form, the CDR3 reads TGTGCCAGCAGCCTCATTGAAAGCACTGAAGCTTTCTTT. The rearrangement links TRBV11-2 to TRBJ1-1; D gene uncertain. The V gene lost 5 bases and the J gene lost 4 bases, with 11 bases spanning the gap. From germline, CDR1 is SGHAT and CDR2 FQNNGV. There are 13 residues in the CDR3. Variable domain in full (rest from reference TRBV11-2 and TRBJ1-1): EAGVAQSPRYKIIEKRQSVAFWCNPISGHATLYWYQQILGQGPKLLIQFQNNGVVDDSQLPKDRFSAERLKGVDSTLKIQPAKLEDSAVYLCASSLIESTEAFFGQGTRLTVV.

Many counts were recorded for this clonotype. The chain links TRBV20-1 to TRBJ2-5; 8 bases align to TRBD2. CDR1 and CDR2 (germline): DFQATT, SNEGSKA (reference sequence). The junction had 8 bases not matched to a gene; V was cut back by 3 bases and J by 2 bases. The CDR3 length is 15 residues. The CDR3 here is CSARRRGDQQETQYF. The DNA of the CDR3 is TGCAGTGCTAGGCGGCGGGGGGACCAACAAGAGACCCAGTACTTC.

There are a few counts of this clonotype. The DNA of the CDR3 is TGTGCCAGTAGTACAACTAGCGGGAAGGGTGAGCAGTTCTTC. Translated: CASSTTSGKGEQFF. The chain links TRBV19 to TRBJ2-1; 10 nucleotides match TRBD2. The junction had 6 bases not matched to a gene; V was cut back by 4 bases and J by 9 bases. This CDR3 spans 14 amino acids. Germline assignment: CDR1 LNHDA and CDR2 SQIVND (reference sequence). The full variable domain, in which reference TRBV19 and TRBJ2-1 provide the parts outside the CDR3, is DGGITQSPKYLFRKEGQNVTLSCEQNLNHDAMYWYRQDPGQGLRLIYYSQIVNDFQKGDIAEGYSVSREKKESFPLTVTSAQKNPTAFYLCASSTTSGKGEQFFGPGTRLTVL.

The genes are TRBV30 and TRBJ2-5; tentative D call: TRBD2 (5 bases). With 3 bases removed from V and 6 bases from J, the gap between germline ends came to 14 bases. Germline loops: CDR1 GTSNPN, CDR2 SVGIG (reference sequence). The CDR3 sequence is 13 residues long. For the CDR3, the DNA is TGTGCCTGGAGGAGAAGCGGAGGACAGACCCAGTACTTC. This translates into CAWRRSGGQTQYF.